These 31 T cell receptor beta chains were all obtained from the same sample, sequenced in a study of technical replicates of blood from a handful of donors. TCRdb keeps only in-frame clones here, not all; method: immunoSEQ multiplex PCR. The sample includes 65,000 to 90,000 clones, about 91% seen only once; the top ten take about 0.27%. Sample: T cells isolated from PBMCs. These TCRs come from a human donor in good health.

The rearrangement joins TRBV29-1 to TRBJ2-7, with 7 bases fitting TRBD2. The CDR3 is 14 amino acids. The J segment lost 6 bases and the V segment lost 4 bases, leaving 12 bases of the junction unmatched. Germline lookup yields CDR1 SQVTM and CDR2 ANQGSEA. DNA for the CDR3: TGCAGCGTTGGAGCTAGCGGAGTCACGGTCGAGCAGTACTTC. It codes for CSVGASGVTVEQYF.

The chain employs TRBV28 and TRBJ1-3; possible D gene TRBD1, 5 bases. Germline CDR1 reads MDHEN; CDR2 reads SYDVKM. The CDR3 runs to 13 residues. Deletions cut 6 bases from V and 8 bases from J, with 14 bases between. The CDR3 is CASRGTWGDTIYF. The CDR3 DNA reads as TGTGCCAGCAGGGGGACGTGGGGGGACACCATATATTTT. The variable domain in full, with the rest retrieved from reference TRBV28 and TRBJ1-3, is DVKVTQSSRYLVKRTGEKVFLECVQDMDHENMFWYRQDPGLGLRLIYFSYDVKMKEKGDIPEGYSVSREKKERFSLILESASTNQTSMYLCASRGTWGDTIYFGEGSWLTVV.

This clone showed up just once. This chain links TRBV29-1 with TRBJ2-4, with TRBD1 as a possible D gene (6 bases). CDR3 length equals 15 residues. Germline V lookup: CDR1 SQVTM, CDR2 ANQGSEA. Deletions cut 6 bases from V and 3 bases from J, with 18 bases between. CDR3 amino acids: CSVYRDNVGKNIQYF. CDR3 bases: TGCAGCGTCTACCGGGACAATGTGGGCAAAAACATTCAGTACTTC.

The chain is built from TRBV1 and TRBJ1-2. TRBV1 is described as a pseudogene. The CDR3 totals 19 residues. The CDR3 DNA sequence: TGCACCAGCAGCCAAGATACCCTCCGGACTAGGAGGTATAACTATGGCTACACCTTC. Its protein is CTSSQDTLRTRRYNYGYTF.

The rearrangement joins TRBV9 to TRBJ1-5, with unresolved D. Germline assignment: CDR1 SGDLS and CDR2 YYNGEE. The CDR3 is 15 amino acids. Trimming took off 0 bases at V and 7 bases at J, with 14 bases between the two ends. For the CDR3, the DNA is TGTGCCAGCAGCGTAGACGGGGAATCGATACAGCCCCAGCATTTT. Its translation: CASSVDGESIQPQHF.

The chain carries TRBV12-5 and TRBJ2-3; tentative D call: TRBD1 (6 bases). CDR3 size: 13 residues. Germline CDR1 reads LGHNT; CDR2 reads FRNRAP. Trimming pared 6 bases from V and 4 bases from J, leaving 11 bases between. The CDR3 reads CASGSSGADTQYF. The CDR3 DNA reads as TGTGCTAGTGGAAGCTCAGGGGCAGATACGCAGTATTTT.

The chain joins TRBV6-6 to TRBJ2-7; 7 bases are a match to TRBD2. J lost 5 bases, V lost 4 bases, and 8 bases had no gene match. CDR3 length: 14 residues. The V gene's germline CDR1 is MNHNY and CDR2 SVGAGI (reference sequence). CDR3 DNA sequence: TGTGCCAGCAGTTTCCGTGGGAGCGGGAACGAGCAGTACTTC. Protein sequence: CASSFRGSGNEQYF.

The gene calls are TRBV2 and TRBJ2-5; D uncertain. The CDR3 is 11 residues long. Per germline, CDR1 SNHLY and CDR2 FYNNEI. The V end was cut by 5 bases, the J end by 5 bases, with 6 bases between. The CDR3 bases are TGTGCCAGCAGTTACCGGGAGACCCAGTACTTC. It specifies CASSYRETQYF.

This sequence joins TRBV4-1 and TRBJ2-5; weak D call: TRBD2 (5 bases). The germline gives CDR1 MGHRA, CDR2 YSYEKL. The CDR3 has 14 residues. Deletions cut 4 bases from V and 5 bases from J, with 14 bases between. The CDR3 region has the DNA TGCGCCAGCAGCCCGTACGGGGTAGGGGAGACCCAGTACTTC. Protein product: CASSPYGVGETQYF.

The rearrangement links TRBV11-3 to TRBJ2-3; D may be TRBD2 (6 bases). Germline V lookup: CDR1 SGHNT, CDR2 YENEEA. The CDR3 runs 16 residues. V gave up 5 bases and J gave up 3 bases, with 18 bases separating them. The CDR3 loop reads CASSPTWRGETDTQYF. CDR3 in DNA: TGTGCCAGCAGCCCTACGTGGCGGGGCGAGACAGATACGCAGTATTTT.

This chain links TRBV5-1 with TRBJ2-7, with 9 nucleotides matching TRBD2. Unmatched junction bases numbered 8, after V lost 0 bases and J lost 7 bases. CDR1 and CDR2 from the germline V gene are SGHRS and YFSETQ. This CDR3 is 15 amino acids long. CDR3 coding DNA: TGCGCCAGCAGCTTGGGGGCGGGGGGGCCTCGAGAGCAGTACTTC. This gives the protein CASSLGAGGPREQYF.

The chain carries TRBV5-5 and TRBJ2-7, with 7 bases aligning to TRBD2. V shed 5 bases, J shed 0 bases, and the junction held 5 bases outside the gene matches. Germline values: CDR1 SGHKS, CDR2 YYEKEE (reference sequence). The CDR3 has 14 amino acids. The CDR3 loop is CASSSRDYSYEQYF. CDR3 in DNA: TGTGCCAGCAGTTCCCGGGACTACTCCTACGAGCAGTACTTC.

The chain is built from TRBV2 and TRBJ2-1; a weak D match, TRBD1 (5 bases). Germline V gene sequence: CDR1 SNHLY, CDR2 FYNNEI. Trimming left V 2 bases short and J 10 bases short, with 9 bases between. The CDR3 length is 12 residues. The CDR3 loop is CASSEQPGEQFF. CDR3 coding DNA: TGTGCCAGCAGTGAACAGCCAGGGGAGCAGTTCTTC. Looking up the rest from reference TRBV2 and TRBJ2-1 gives the full variable domain: EPEVTQTPSHQVTQMGQEVILRCVPISNHLYFYWYRQILGQKVEFLVSFYNNEISEKSEIFDDQFSVERPDGSNFTLKIRSTKLEDSAMYFCASSEQPGEQFFGPGTRLTVL.

V gene TRBV28 combines with J gene TRBJ1-5, with D perhaps TRBD1 (5 bases). Germline CDR1 and CDR2: MDHEN and SYDVKM. Trimming pared 5 bases from V and 1 base from J, leaving 15 bases between. The CDR3 runs to 16 residues. In DNA, the CDR3 is TGTGCCAGCAGTCCCCCGTTTGGGGGGAGCAATCAGCCCCAGCATTTT. Its protein is CASSPPFGGSNQPQHF.

This clone was observed a few times. The rearrangement uses TRBV5-4 and TRBJ2-5, with 9 bases that match TRBD2. The CDR3 totals 15 residues. J gave up 1 base and V 3 bases, and 4 bases lay outside the gene matches. In germline, CDR1 is SGHNT, CDR2 YYREEE (reference sequence). The CDR3 DNA is TGTGCCAGCAGCTCATCTAGCGGGACCCAAGAGACCCAGTACTTC. Translating gives CASSSSSGTQETQYF.

V is TRBV5-1 and J is TRBJ2-7; maybe TRBD2 (5 bases). Germline-derived CDR1 and CDR2 are SGHRS and YFSETQ. V was pared by 1 base and J by 5 bases, with 13 bases between. The CDR3 length is 14 residues. The CDR3 bases are TGCGCCAGCAGCTTGACGACCGGGATCCACGAGCAGTACTTC. Translating it yields CASSLTTGIHEQYF.

V gene TRBV5-1 combines with J gene TRBJ2-5, with 7 bases identical to TRBD2. There are 16 residues in the CDR3. Germline CDR1 and CDR2: SGHRS and YFSETQ. Trimming at V came to 6 bases and at J to 1 base, leaving 12 bases not matched to a gene. The CDR3 bases are TGCGCCAGCACCGATGCGGTGGGGGGGTCCCAAGAGACCCAGTACTTC. Amino acids: CASTDAVGGSQETQYF.

This chain uses TRBV28 with TRBJ1-1; perhaps TRBD1 as D (6 bases). V was clipped by 3 bases and J by 7 bases, with 12 bases between them. This CDR3 spans 13 amino acids. Germline V lookup: CDR1 MDHEN, CDR2 SYDVKM. The CDR3 spells CASSFRGGYEAFF. CDR3 nucleotide sequence: TGTGCCAGCAGTTTTAGGGGGGGTTATGAAGCTTTCTTT.

The chain combines TRBV5-1 with TRBJ2-7; D possibly corresponds to TRBD2 (6 bases). Per the germline V gene, CDR1 is SGHRS and CDR2 is YFSETQ. Trimming stripped 6 bases from V and 5 bases from J, with 18 bases between. The CDR3 runs 14 residues. Written as DNA, the CDR3 is TGCGCCAGCATGAGGGAGGTGTTGTCTAACGAGCAGTACTTC. This sequence encodes CASMREVLSNEQYF.

This clone turned up a few times. The CDR3 loop is CASSLNAGTGGGGYTF. The CDR3 region has the DNA TGTGCCAGCAGCTTGAATGCCGGGACAGGGGGCGGCGGCTACACCTTC. The chain combines TRBV5-6 with TRBJ1-2, with 12 bases that match TRBD1. The V gene's germline CDR1 is SGHDT and CDR2 YYEEEE. This CDR3 is 16 amino acids long. The junction had 9 bases not matched to a gene; V was cut back by 1 base and J by 8 bases.

This sequence joins TRBV28 and TRBJ2-7; a possible D gene is TRBD1 (5 bases). Germline CDR1 is MDHEN and CDR2 is SYDVKM. Trimming removed 4 bases from V and 0 bases from J, with 10 bases in between. The CDR3 covers 14 residues. The CDR3 sequence is CASSSDSFSYEQYF. The CDR3 DNA follows: TGTGCCAGCAGTTCCGACAGCTTCTCCTACGAGCAGTACTTC.

J is TRBJ2-2 and V is TRBV21-1; TRBD1, the D gene given by the table, was not confirmed from the DNA. TRBV21-1 is a pseudogene segment. The CDR3 consists of 16 residues. As DNA, the CDR3 is TGTGCCAGCAGCAACAAACACAGGGTTGGAACCGGGGAGCTGTTTTTT. It specifies CASSNKHRVGTGELFF.

The rearrangement joins TRBV19 to TRBJ1-5; 8 nucleotides match TRBD1. In germline, CDR1 is LNHDA, CDR2 SQIVND (reference sequence). The CDR3 loop spans 15 amino acids. V shed 9 bases, J shed 1 base, and the junction held 8 bases outside the gene matches. CDR3 region: CARDGQGKSNQPQHF. The CDR3 DNA is TGTGCCAGAGACGGACAGGGAAAGAGCAATCAGCCCCAGCATTTT.

The chain employs TRBV19 and TRBJ1-6, with TRBD1 matching over 7 bases. CDR1 and CDR2 (germline): LNHDA, SQIVND (reference sequence). This CDR3 is built from 13 residues. Trimming at V came to 3 bases and at J to 9 bases, leaving 2 bases not matched to a gene. The CDR3 sequence is CASSIDRASPLHF. In DNA, the CDR3 is TGTGCCAGTAGTATCGACAGGGCTTCACCCCTCCACTTT.

This chain links TRBV9 with TRBJ2-3, with D possibly being TRBD2 (6 bases). CDR1 SGDLS and CDR2 YYNGEE come from the germline V gene. The length of the CDR3 is 15 residues. The V gene lost 0 bases and the J gene lost 5 bases, with 13 bases spanning the gap. DNA for the CDR3: TGTGCCAGCAGCGTAGACCTACTGGGAGGAGATACGCAGTATTTT. It codes for CASSVDLLGGDTQYF.

The chain combines TRBV5-4 with TRBJ2-7; 10 bases map to TRBD2. Germline V CDR1 and CDR2: SGHNT, YYREEE (reference sequence). The CDR3 runs to 15 residues. The V and J ends lost 4 bases and 6 bases, in that order; junction bases with no gene match: 10. CDR3 amino acids: CASSGTSGISSEQYF. In DNA, the CDR3 is TGTGCCAGCAGCGGAACTAGCGGGATAAGTTCCGAGCAGTACTTC.

The chain employs TRBV18 and TRBJ2-1, with 10 bases that match TRBD2. With 3 bases clipped from V and 2 bases from J, the junction kept 16 bases outside the gene matches. Germline CDR1 KGHSH, CDR2 LQKENI. The CDR3 contains 20 residues. The DNA of the CDR3 is TGTGCCAGCTCACCCTTAACCCCCCTAGCGGGAGCTCGGGCCTACAATGAGCAGTTCTTC. As protein: CASSPLTPLAGARAYNEQFF.

This clone was seen a single time. The chain employs TRBV29-1 and TRBJ1-2, with 11 positions matching TRBD1. Germline trimming cut 7 bases from V and 7 bases from J; bases unmatched to any gene: 8. Germline V lookup: CDR1 SQVTM, CDR2 ANQGSEA. The CDR3 has 13 amino acids. Here the CDR3 reads CSAPGQGALGYTF. The CDR3 nucleotides are TGCAGCGCCCCAGGACAGGGGGCTCTTGGCTACACCTTC. The variable domain in full, completed from reference TRBV29-1 and TRBJ1-2, reads SAVISQKPSRDICQRGTSLTIQCQVDSQVTMMFWYRQQPGQSLTLIATANQGSEATYESGFVIDKFPISRPNLTFSTLTVSNMSPEDSSIYLCSAPGQGALGYTFGSGTRLTVV.

V usage is TRBV7-8 and J usage is TRBJ1-2; D call uncertain. Germline lookup yields CDR1 SGHVS and CDR2 FQNEAQ. V lost 5 bases, J lost 9 bases, and 22 bases lay in between. The length of the CDR3 is 15 residues. CDR3 coding DNA: TGTGCCAGCAGCGGCCGAGTGGCAGGAAGGCTAAGCTACACCTTC. Translating it yields CASSGRVAGRLSYTF. Combining the CDR3 with reference TRBV7-8 and TRBJ1-2 gives the whole variable domain GAGVSQSPRYKVAKRGQDVALRCDPISGHVSLFWYQQALGQGPEFLTYFQNEAQLDKSGLPSDRFFAERPEGSVSTLKIQRTQQEDSAVYLCASSGRVAGRLSYTFGSGTRLTVV.

This clone has a single count. The chain combines TRBV11-3 with TRBJ2-5; possibly TRBD2 for D (6 bases). This CDR3 spans 16 amino acids. Trimming pared 5 bases from V and 2 bases from J, leaving 18 bases between. Germline V gene lookup returns CDR1 SGHNT and CDR2 YENEEA. CDR3 nucleotide sequence: TGTGCCAGCAGCCCTAATAAACGGGGACTTCAAGAGACCCAGTACTTC. Amino acids: CASSPNKRGLQETQYF. The complete variable domain, with remaining parts taken from reference TRBV11-3 and TRBJ2-5, reads EAGVVQSPRYKIIEKKQPVAFWCNPISGHNTLYWYLQNLGQGPELLIRYENEEAVDDSQLPKDRFSAERLKGVDSTLKIQPAELGDSAVYLCASSPNKRGLQETQYFGPGTRLLVL.

The chain carries TRBV19 and TRBJ2-1, with 9 positions matching TRBD2. V dropped 1 base and J dropped 1; count of bases not matched to a gene: 8. Per germline, CDR1 LNHDA and CDR2 SQIVND (reference sequence). This CDR3 spans 18 amino acids. CDR3 sequence (DNA): TGTGCCAGTAGTATAGGACCGGCGGGAGGGCGGTCCTACAATGAGCAGTTCTTC. It translates to CASSIGPAGGRSYNEQFF.